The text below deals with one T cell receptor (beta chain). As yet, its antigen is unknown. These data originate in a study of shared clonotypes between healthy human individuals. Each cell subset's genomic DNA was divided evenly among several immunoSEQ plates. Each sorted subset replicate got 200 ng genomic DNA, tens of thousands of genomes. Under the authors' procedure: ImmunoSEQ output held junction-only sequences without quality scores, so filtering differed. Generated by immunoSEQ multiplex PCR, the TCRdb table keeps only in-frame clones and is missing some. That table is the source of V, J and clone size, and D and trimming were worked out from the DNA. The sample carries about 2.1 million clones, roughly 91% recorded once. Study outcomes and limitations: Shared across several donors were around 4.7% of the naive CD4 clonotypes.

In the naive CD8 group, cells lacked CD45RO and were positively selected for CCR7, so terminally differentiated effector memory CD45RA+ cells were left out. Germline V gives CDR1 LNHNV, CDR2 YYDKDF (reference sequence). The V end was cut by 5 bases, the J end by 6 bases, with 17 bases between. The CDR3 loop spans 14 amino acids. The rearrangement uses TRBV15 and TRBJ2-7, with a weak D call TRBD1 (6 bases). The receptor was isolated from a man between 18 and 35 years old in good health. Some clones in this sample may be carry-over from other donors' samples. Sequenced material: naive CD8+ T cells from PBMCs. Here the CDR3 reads CATSGQGSTFEQYF. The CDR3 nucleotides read TGTGCCACCAGCGGTCAGGGGAGCACCTTCGAGCAGTACTTC.